These 14 T cell receptor beta chains were all obtained from the same sample, sequenced in a study of shared clonotypes between healthy human individuals. TCRdb's table, derived via immunoSEQ multiplex PCR, lists solely in-frame clones and lacks some. The sample records 2.5 million or so clones, around 90% being singletons. What was sequenced was naive CD4+ T cells sorted from blood. Subset here: CD45RA+ positively selected. The receptors derive from a young man in good health.

The rearrangement joins TRBV6-1 to TRBJ1-4; D is unclear. V was clipped by 3 bases and J by 5 bases, with 10 bases between them. The CDR3 consists of 14 residues. CDR1 MNHNS and CDR2 SASEGT come from the germline V gene. The CDR3 DNA reads as TGTGCCAGCAGTGATGCGCGGTCCAATGAAAAACTGTTTTTT. It is translated as CASSDARSNEKLFF.

This chain joins TRBV18 and TRBJ2-5; 11 bases map to TRBD2. J was trimmed by 3 bases and V by 4 bases; bases with no gene match: 10. This CDR3 is 17 amino acids long. Germline V CDR1 and CDR2: KGHSH, LQKENI. CDR3 sequence (DNA): TGTGCCAGCTCACAGGGGACTAGCGGAACGGGGAAAGAGACCCAGTACTTC. This translates into CASSQGTSGTGKETQYF.

This chain connects TRBV18 to TRBJ1-4, with D perhaps TRBD1 (5 bases). The CDR3 runs 14 residues. The V end was cut by 3 bases, the J end by 8 bases, with 13 bases between. Germline values: CDR1 KGHSH, CDR2 LQKENI. CDR3 DNA sequence: TGTGCCAGCTCACCCTTGTCGGGGGACGAAAAACTGTTTTTT. It is translated as CASSPLSGDEKLFF.

This clone came up a few times. The V call is TRBV5-1, the J call TRBJ1-4; D not resolved. The V gene lost 0 bases and the J gene lost 10 bases, with 7 bases spanning the gap. Germline V gene sequence: CDR1 SGHRS, CDR2 YFSETQ. The CDR3 is 12 residues long. The CDR3 region is CASSLDMGKLFF. The CDR3 region has the DNA TGCGCCAGCAGCTTGGATATGGGAAAACTGTTTTTT.

The chain carries TRBV19 and TRBJ2-3; a possible D gene is TRBD2 (5 bases). This CDR3 region has 13 residues. Germline values: CDR1 LNHDA, CDR2 SQIVND (reference sequence). The ends were cut back, 10 bases at V and 0 bases at J, with 11 bases in the middle. The DNA for the CDR3 is TGTGCCACCAAAACTAGAAGCACAGATACGCAGTATTTT. It encodes CATKTRSTDTQYF.

In its sample, this clone was seen once. The chain joins TRBV27 to TRBJ1-6; 8 nucleotides agree with TRBD1. Germline assignment: CDR1 MNHEY and CDR2 SMNVEV (reference sequence). Trimming removed 7 bases from V and 4 bases from J; junction bases left unmatched: 3. The CDR3 has 14 amino acids. The CDR3 is CASMRTGYNSPLHF. The CDR3 DNA reads as TGTGCCAGCATGCGGACAGGGTATAATTCACCCCTCCACTTT.

This clone is a singleton in its sample. The V call is TRBV5-6, the J call TRBJ1-2; D is possibly TRBD1 (5 bases). Germline lookup yields CDR1 SGHDT and CDR2 YYEEEE. Trimming pared 1 base from V and 7 bases from J, leaving 11 bases between. The CDR3 is 13 amino acids. The CDR3 loop is CASSLWGDLGYTF. The DNA for the CDR3 is TGTGCCAGCAGCTTGTGGGGGGATCTTGGCTACACCTTC. The complete variable domain, with remaining parts taken from reference TRBV5-6 and TRBJ1-2, reads DAGVTQSPTHLIKTRGQQVTLRCSPKSGHDTVSWYQQALGQGPQFIFQYYEEEERQRGNFPDRFSGHQFPNYSSELNVNALLLGDSALYLCASSLWGDLGYTFGSGTRLTVV.

About this clone: The same CDR3 arises from other DNA sequences in this sample as well. This sequence joins TRBV18 and TRBJ2-3; 8 positions match TRBD2. The CDR3 consists of 15 residues. Per the germline V gene, CDR1 is KGHSH and CDR2 is LQKENI. Trimming took 3 bases from V and 3 from J; bases not matched to a gene: 5. The DNA for the CDR3 is TGTGCCAGCTCACCCCCGGGACTAGGGACAGATACGCAGTATTTT. It encodes CASSPPGLGTDTQYF.

The V call is TRBV20-1, the J call TRBJ1-1; unclear D gene. There are 11 residues in the CDR3. Germline CDR1 is DFQATT and CDR2 is SNEGSKA (reference sequence). V lost 7 bases, J lost 1 base, and 7 bases lay in between. CDR3 nucleotides: TGCAGTGTAATAAAGAACACTGAAGCTTTCTTT. It specifies CSVIKNTEAFF.

The chain joins TRBV6-5 to TRBJ1-1; TRBD1 agrees at 7 bases. The germline V gene encodes CDR1 MNHEY and CDR2 SVGAGI. The CDR3 contains 14 residues. Germline trimming cut 7 bases from V and 0 bases from J; bases unmatched to any gene: 5. Here the CDR3 reads CASKRGTVNTEAFF. The DNA for the CDR3 is TGTGCCAGCAAAAGAGGGACAGTGAACACTGAAGCTTTCTTT.

This clone was detected a few times. Distinct nucleotide sequences in the sample also encode this CDR3. This chain joins TRBV30 and TRBJ1-4; D is unresolved. The CDR3 sequence is 11 residues long. Germline-derived CDR1 and CDR2 are GTSNPN and SVGIG (reference sequence). V lost 1 base to trimming and J lost 8 bases, with 5 bases between them. The CDR3 DNA reads as TGTGCCTGGAGTGCTGGGGAAAAACTGTTTTTT. The encoded protein is CAWSAGEKLFF.

The chain combines TRBV2 with TRBJ2-1, with 7 bases matching TRBD2. The CDR3 extends over 15 amino acids. CDR1 is SNHLY, CDR2 FYNNEI, per germline. After removal of 1 base from V and 4 bases from J, the junction contained 4 bases not matched to a gene. CDR3 protein: CASSEGELAYNEQFF. The CDR3 DNA is TGTGCCAGCAGTGAAGGGGAACTAGCGTACAATGAGCAGTTCTTC. Based on the CDR3 plus reference TRBV2 and TRBJ2-1, the full variable domain is EPEVTQTPSHQVTQMGQEVILRCVPISNHLYFYWYRQILGQKVEFLVSFYNNEISEKSEIFDDQFSVERPDGSNFTLKIRSTKLEDSAMYFCASSEGELAYNEQFFGPGTRLTVL.

The rearrangement joins TRBV28 to TRBJ1-1; D ambiguous. CDR1 is MDHEN, CDR2 SYDVKM, per germline. Trimming left V 4 bases short and J 5 bases short, with 11 bases between. The CDR3 is made up of 13 amino acids. CDR3 amino acids: CASSSPPQTEAFF. Here the CDR3 DNA reads TGTGCCAGCAGTTCCCCCCCGCAAACTGAAGCTTTCTTT.

The V call is TRBV6-4, the J call TRBJ2-5; D possibly corresponds to TRBD2 (6 bases). Trimming stripped 3 bases from V and 5 bases from J, with 10 bases between. From germline, CDR1 is MRHNA and CDR2 SNTAGT. The CDR3 is 13 residues long. In DNA, the CDR3 is TGTGCCAGCAGTGAAGGGCGGGGCGAGACCCAGTACTTC. This translates into CASSEGRGETQYF.